The text below deals with one TCR beta chain. Its target is not known. Patients got ipilimumab 1 mg/kg beginning 14 to 28 days post-transplant. Patients received nivolumab 3 mg/kg at weeks 1, 4, 7, 10, then fortnightly to week 26. These data originate in a study of ipilimumab plus nivolumab after autologous stem cell transplantation. Study at large: Patients received a median of roughly 5 ipilimumab and roughly eight nivolumab doses. Study results and caveats: Authors suggest TCR repertoire, Treg phenotype and gut microbiota support further study.

Assay used: immunoSEQ multiplex PCR; TCRdb lists only in-frame clones, some missing. The repertoire consists of some 44,000 clones, with roughly 90% occurring once and the leading ten covering less than 0.95%. Source: PBMCs, taken in a trial of ipilimumab plus nivolumab as post-transplant consolidation. This clonotype originated in a male donor with multiple myeloma.

CDR3 amino acids: CASSTTWGYTF. The CDR3 DNA sequence: TGTGCCAGCAGCACAACATGGGGCTACACCTTC. This rearrangement joins TRBV6-1 to TRBJ1-2; D unresolved. The length of the CDR3 is 11 residues. V was trimmed by 6 bases and J by 8 bases, leaving 10 bases between them. The germline V gene has CDR1 MNHNS and CDR2 SASEGT.